This T cell receptor beta chain was recorded in a study of control samples from healthy donors and cancer patients. Germline V gene data show CDR1 as SGHDT and CDR2 as YYEEEE. The CDR3 loop spans 14 amino acids. With 2 bases removed from V and 3 bases from J, the gap between germline ends came to 9 bases. Sequencing was performed with immunoSEQ multiplex PCR; in TCRdb, only in-frame clones are kept and a portion is missing. The sample holds 100,000 to 150,000 clones, around 93% seen once. The rearrangement joins TRBV5-6 to TRBJ1-5; no reliable D call. The sample consisted of blood. This clonotype was obtained from a man aged 18-30 years in good health. The DNA of the CDR3 is TGTGCCAGCAGCTTCGCGGGTGACAATCAGCCCCAGCATTTT. Its protein product is CASSFAGDNQPQHF. Drawing the rest from reference TRBV5-6 and TRBJ1-5, the complete variable domain is DAGVTQSPTHLIKTRGQQVTLRCSPKSGHDTVSWYQQALGQGPQFIFQYYEEEERQRGNFPDRFSGHQFPNYSSELNVNALLLGDSALYLCASSFAGDNQPQHFGDGTRLSIL.